The TCR beta chain described here comes from a study of metastatic and nonmetastatic thyroid tumors. With MiXCR, TCRdb called clones anew from the PCR reads. The table lists tens of thousands of clones, 15% to 20% of them singletons, with roughly a tenth in the top ten. Each patient went into thyroid surgery without having received any treatment. Ten or more counts support this clone. In germline, CDR1 is SGDLS, CDR2 YYNGEE. Trimming cost V 0 bases and J 8 bases, with 11 bases left between them. This CDR3 has 13 residues. The material sequenced was blood. The receptor was isolated from a male donor with papillary thyroid cancer or a benign thyroid nodule (not recorded which). Some clones in this sample may be carry-over from other donors' samples. The chain employs TRBV9 and TRBJ1-2; the D gene is possibly TRBD1 (6 bases). The CDR3 DNA sequence: TGTGCCAGCAGCGTAGATGGGGGCGGCGGCTACACCTTC. This translates into CASSVDGGGGYTF.